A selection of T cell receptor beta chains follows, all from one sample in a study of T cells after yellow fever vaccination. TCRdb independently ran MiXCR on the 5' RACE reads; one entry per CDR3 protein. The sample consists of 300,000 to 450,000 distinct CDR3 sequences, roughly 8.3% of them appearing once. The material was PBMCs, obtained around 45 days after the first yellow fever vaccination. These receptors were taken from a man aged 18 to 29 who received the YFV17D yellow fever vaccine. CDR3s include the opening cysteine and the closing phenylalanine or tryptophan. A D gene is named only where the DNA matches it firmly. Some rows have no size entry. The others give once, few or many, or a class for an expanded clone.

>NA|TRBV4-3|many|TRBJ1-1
CASSQDRPGKGTEAFF
TGCGCCAGCAGCCAAGATCGTCCGGGGAAAGGGACTGAAGCTTTCTTT
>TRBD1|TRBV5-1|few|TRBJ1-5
CASSFLPGTGGSQPQHF
TGCGCCAGCAGTTTTCTGCCCGGGACAGGGGGTAGTCAGCCCCAGCATTTT
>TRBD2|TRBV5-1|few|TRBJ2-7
CASSAGLASREQYF
TGCGCCAGCAGCGCTGGACTAGCGTCTCGCGAGCAGTACTTC
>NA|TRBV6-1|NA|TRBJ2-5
CASSTHLTQETQYF
TGTGCCAGCAGCACACACCTCACGCAGGAGACCCAGTACTTC
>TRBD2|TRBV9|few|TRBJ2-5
CASRLTSGGRQETQYF
TGTGCCAGCAGGCTTACTAGCGGGGGAAGACAAGAGACCCAGTACTTC
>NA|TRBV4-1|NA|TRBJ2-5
CASSRVERETQYF
TGCGCCAGCAGCCGAGTAGAAAGGGAGACCCAGTACTTC
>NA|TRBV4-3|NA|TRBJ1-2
CASSPEMNNNYGYTF
TGCGCCAGCAGCCCCGAGATGAATAATAACTATGGCTACACCTTC
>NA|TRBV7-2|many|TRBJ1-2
CASSNQWTNYGYTF
TGTGCCAGCAGCAATCAGTGGACTAACTATGGCTACACCTTC
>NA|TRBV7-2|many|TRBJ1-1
CASSLKGVNTEAFF
TGTGCCAGCAGCTTAAAGGGCGTGAACACTGAAGCTTTCTTT
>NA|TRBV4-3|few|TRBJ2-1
CASSQDPPGRTSNNEQFF
TGCGCCAGCAGCCAAGATCCCCCGGGCAGAACATCGAACAATGAGCAGTTCTTC
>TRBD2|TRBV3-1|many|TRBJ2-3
CASSQSGGDTQYF
TGTGCCAGCAGCCAGTCGGGGGGGGATACGCAGTATTTT
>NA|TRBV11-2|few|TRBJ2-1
CASSPPPRAGRRFGANEQFF
TGTGCCAGCAGCCCCCCCCCTCGGGCAGGGCGTCGATTTGGGGCCAATGAGCAGTTCTTC
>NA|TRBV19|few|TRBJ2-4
CASSATVTGNIQYF
TGTGCCAGTAGTGCAACAGTCACCGGGAACATTCAGTACTTC
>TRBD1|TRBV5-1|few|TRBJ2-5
CASSAGQGIGETQYF
TGCGCCAGCAGCGCTGGACAGGGAATCGGAGAGACCCAGTACTTC
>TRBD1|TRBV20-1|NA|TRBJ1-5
CSAKSRDRGRRQPQHF
TGCAGTGCCAAAAGCCGGGACAGGGGGCGAAGACAGCCCCAGCATTTT
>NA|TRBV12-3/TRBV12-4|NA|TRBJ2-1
CASSYQIDEQFF
TGTGCCAGCAGTTACCAGATTGATGAGCAGTTCTTC
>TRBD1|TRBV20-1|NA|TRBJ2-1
CCASTFSGQGYNEQFF
TGCTGTGCTAGTACTTTCTCCGGACAGGGTTACAATGAGCAGTTCTTC
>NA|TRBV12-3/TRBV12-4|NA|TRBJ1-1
CASSLWDNTEAFF
TGTGCCAGCAGTTTATGGGACAACACTGAAGCTTTCTTT
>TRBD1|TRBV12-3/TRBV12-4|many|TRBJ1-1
CASSFRGRGLVNTEAFF
TGTGCCAGCAGTTTCAGGGGGCGGGGTCTTGTGAACACTGAAGCTTTCTTT
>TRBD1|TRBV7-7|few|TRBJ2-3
CASSTGTGSTDTQYF
TGTGCTAGCAGTACCGGGACAGGGTCAACAGATACGCAGTATTTT
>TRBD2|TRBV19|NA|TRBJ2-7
CASSSTSGGRFEQYF
TGTGCCAGTAGTTCTACTAGCGGGGGTAGGTTCGAGCAGTACTTC
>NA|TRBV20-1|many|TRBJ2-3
CSAQNPSTDTQYF
TGCAGTGCTCAGAACCCAAGCACAGATACGCAGTATTTT
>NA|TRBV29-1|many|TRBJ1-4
CSVEGSTENNEKLFF
TGCAGCGTTGAAGGTTCGACAGAGAATAATGAAAAACTGTTTTTT
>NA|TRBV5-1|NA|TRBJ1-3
CASGSGDNGNTIYF
TGCGCCAGCGGCTCAGGGGACAATGGAAACACCATATATTTT
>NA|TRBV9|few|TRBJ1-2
CASSVQESLFGGYTF
TGTGCCAGCAGCGTACAGGAGAGTTTATTTGGCGGCTACACCTTC
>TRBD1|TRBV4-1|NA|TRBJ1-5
CASSLEQGKGQPQHF
TGCGCCAGCAGCCTAGAACAGGGGAAGGGGCAGCCCCAGCATTTT
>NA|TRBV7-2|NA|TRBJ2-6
CASSLARISGANVLTF
TGTGCCAGCAGCTTAGCCCGTATCTCTGGGGCCAACGTCCTGACTTTC
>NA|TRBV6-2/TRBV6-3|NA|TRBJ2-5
CASSYVGGRLGETQYF
TGTGCCAGCAGTTACGTCGGGGGTCGATTAGGAGAGACCCAGTACTTC
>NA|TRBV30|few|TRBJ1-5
CAWSVLGSQPQHF
TGTGCCTGGAGTGTTTTGGGGTCTCAGCCCCAGCATTTT
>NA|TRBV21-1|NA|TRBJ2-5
CASSKRTAGAVETQYF
TGTGCCAGCAGCAAGAGAACAGCGGGGGCGGTGGAGACCCAGTACTTC
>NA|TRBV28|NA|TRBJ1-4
CASSWVDDPTNEKLFF
TGTGCCAGCAGTTGGGTAGACGATCCAACTAATGAAAAACTGTTTTTT
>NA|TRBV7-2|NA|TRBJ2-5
CASSLQSLGPETQYF
TGTGCCAGCAGCTTACAGTCTTTAGGCCCGGAGACCCAGTACTTC
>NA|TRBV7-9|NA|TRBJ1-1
CASSSMTAGRRTEAFF
TGTGCCAGCAGCTCTATGACAGCGGGCCGAAGGACTGAAGCTTTCTTT
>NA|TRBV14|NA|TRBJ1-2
CASSPPWRVGGYTF
TGTGCCAGCAGCCCGCCGTGGAGGGTCGGTGGCTACACCTTC
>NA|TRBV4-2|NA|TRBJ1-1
CASSQELQGNTEAFF
TGTGCCAGCAGCCAAGAACTACAGGGAAACACTGAAGCTTTCTTT
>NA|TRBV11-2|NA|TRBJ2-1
CASSLVPTYNEQFF
TGTGCCAGCAGCTTAGTTCCCACTTACAATGAGCAGTTCTTC
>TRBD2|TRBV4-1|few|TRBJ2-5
CASSHYGTSGEETQYF
TGCGCCAGCAGCCATTACGGGACTAGCGGGGAAGAGACCCAGTACTTC
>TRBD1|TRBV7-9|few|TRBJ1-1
CASSSPDRGRVAEAFF
TGTGCCAGCAGCTCCCCGGACAGGGGTAGGGTCGCTGAAGCTTTCTTT
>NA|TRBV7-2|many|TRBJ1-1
CASSLYGADTEAFF
TGTGCCAGCAGCTTATACGGCGCCGACACTGAAGCTTTCTTT
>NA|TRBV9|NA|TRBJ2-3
CASSAGGGVLHTQYF
TGTGCCAGCAGCGCTGGGGGCGGAGTGCTACATACGCAGTATTTT
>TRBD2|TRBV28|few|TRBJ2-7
CATLAGGSYEQYF
TGTGCCACCCTAGCGGGGGGCAGCTACGAGCAGTACTTC
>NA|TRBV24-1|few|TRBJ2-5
CATSDPRGVQETQYF
TGTGCCACCAGTGACCCCAGGGGGGTCCAAGAGACCCAGTACTTC
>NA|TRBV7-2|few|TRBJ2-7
CASSLTGVRVGQYF
TGTGCCAGCAGCCTGACGGGGGTTAGGGTGGGGCAGTACTTC
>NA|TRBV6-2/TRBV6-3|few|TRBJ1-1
CASTDPSRRNTEAFF
TGTGCCAGCACAGATCCCTCCCGGCGGAACACTGAAGCTTTCTTT
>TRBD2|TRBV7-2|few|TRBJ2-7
CASSYPRRGGPYEQYF
TGTGCCAGCAGCTACCCCCGGCGGGGGGGCCCCTACGAGCAGTACTTC
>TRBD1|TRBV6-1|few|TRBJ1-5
CASGFDRDQPQHF
TGTGCCAGCGGATTCGACAGGGATCAGCCCCAGCATTTT
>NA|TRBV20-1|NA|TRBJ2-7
CSAIPSGRVGEQYF
TGCAGTGCTATCCCGTCGGGCAGGGTGGGGGAGCAGTACTTC
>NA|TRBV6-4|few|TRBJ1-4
CASSVRLLAEKLFF
TGTGCCAGCAGTGTTAGGCTGTTAGCCGAAAAACTGTTTTTT
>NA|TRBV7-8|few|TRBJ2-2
CASSGRAGTNTGELFF
TGTGCCAGCAGCGGAAGGGCGGGTACGAACACCGGGGAGCTGTTTTTT
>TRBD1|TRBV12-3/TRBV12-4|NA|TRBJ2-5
CASSFEQGAEETQYF
TGTGCCAGCAGTTTTGAGCAGGGGGCGGAGGAGACCCAGTACTTC
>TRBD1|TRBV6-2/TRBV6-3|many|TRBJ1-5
CASSYSGQGAIEPQHF
TGTGCCAGCAGTTACTCGGGACAGGGGGCGATTGAGCCCCAGCATTTT
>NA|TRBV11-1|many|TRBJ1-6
CAITTDRQASSYNSPLHF
TGTGCCATCACTACGGATCGGCAGGCGAGCTCCTATAATTCACCCCTCCACTTT
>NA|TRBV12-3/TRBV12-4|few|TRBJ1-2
CASSFRDGVILYGYTF
TGTGCCAGCAGTTTCCGGGACGGAGTAATCCTCTATGGCTACACCTTC
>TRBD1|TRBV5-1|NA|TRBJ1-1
CASSFRGDLTEAFF
TGCGCCAGCAGCTTCAGGGGGGACTTGACTGAAGCTTTCTTT
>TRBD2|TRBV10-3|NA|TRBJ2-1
CAISGGGANEQFF
TGTGCCATCAGTGGCGGGGGGGCCAATGAGCAGTTCTTC
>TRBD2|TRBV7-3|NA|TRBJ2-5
CASSLVAPTLAGERQTQYF
TGTGCCAGCAGCTTAGTCGCCCCAACTCTAGCGGGGGAGCGGCAGACCCAGTACTTC
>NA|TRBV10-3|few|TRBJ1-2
CAITPGELANYGYTF
TGTGCCATCACCCCTGGGGAGTTAGCTAACTATGGCTACACCTTC
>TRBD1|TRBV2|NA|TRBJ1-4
CASCPNPTGPSTNEKLFF
TGTGCCAGCTGTCCCAACCCGACAGGGCCCTCAACTAATGAAAAACTGTTTTTT
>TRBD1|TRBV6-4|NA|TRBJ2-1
CASSDEWRTGSYNEQFF
TGTGCCAGCAGTGACGAATGGAGGACAGGGAGCTACAATGAGCAGTTCTTC
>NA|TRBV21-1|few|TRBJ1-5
CASSLKGVSNQPQHF
TGTGCCAGCAGCCTCAAGGGGGTGAGCAATCAGCCCCAGCATTTT